This TCR beta chain appears in the sequencing data of a study of control samples from healthy donors and cancer patients (dated by TCRdb to the early 2020s). Libraries were built with the immunoSEQ multiplex PCR assay. Imported from immuneACCESS, the table was reduced by TCRdb to in-frame sequences with V and J called. These copies leave out some clones; in studies compared against another copy, an unresolved V gene accounts for under half, and the cause of the remainder is not known. Present in this sample are approximately 58,000 clones, approximately 86% of which were seen just once. Clones ranked in the top ten supply about 14% of the sample. From its cysteine to its phenylalanine, the CDR3 spans 13 amino acids. Only the CDR3 DNA stays, 39 bases, in frame from base 1. The junction carries 9 bases between V and J, which are trimmed by 6 bases and 3 bases respectively. CDR1 MDHEN and CDR2 SYDVKM are derived from the germline V gene.

To note about this clone: It has no known antigen specificity. Base qualities are not at hand, and no much larger clone is one base apart.

The sequenced sample consisted of PBMCs. The receptor was derived from a man aged 60 to 75 with head and neck cancer. The chain was built from TRBV28 and TRBJ1-3; perhaps TRBD1 is the D gene, with 6 bases matching. Here the CDR3 is given as CASRQGYGNTIYF. The base sequence is TGTGCCAGCAGACAGGGTTATGGAAACACCATATATTTT.